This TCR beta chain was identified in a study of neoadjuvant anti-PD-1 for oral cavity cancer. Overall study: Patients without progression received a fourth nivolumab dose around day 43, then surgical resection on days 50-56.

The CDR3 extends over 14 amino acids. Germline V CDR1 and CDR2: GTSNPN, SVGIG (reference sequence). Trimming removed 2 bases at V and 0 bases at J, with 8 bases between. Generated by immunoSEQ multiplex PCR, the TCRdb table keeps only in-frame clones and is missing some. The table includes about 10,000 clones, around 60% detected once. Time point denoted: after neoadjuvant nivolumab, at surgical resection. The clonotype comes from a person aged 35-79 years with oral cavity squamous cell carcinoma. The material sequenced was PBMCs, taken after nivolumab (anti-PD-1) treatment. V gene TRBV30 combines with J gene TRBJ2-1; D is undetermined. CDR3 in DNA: TGTGCCTGGAGTCACTTCCCCTCCTACAATGAGCAGTTCTTC. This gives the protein CAWSHFPSYNEQFF.